This T cell receptor (beta chain) appears in the sequencing data of a study of cytomegalovirus exposure and HLA in healthy donors (dated by TCRdb to the late 2010s). Regarding the research as a whole: According to an earlier analysis of a few hundred of the donors, about 170 million T cells yielded over 90 million unique TCR beta sequences and less than 300 Gb of sequence data. All discovery cohort repertoires had been generated on a single sequencing platform. Approximately 310 gigabases of sequencing data and approximately 93 million unique TCR sequences were included in an early release covering under 650 HLA-typed donors. Roughly five DR-DQ haplotypes were handled as single units for association and clustering because linkage in the cohort was strong. High-throughput TCR immunosequencing, statistical association of individual TCRs with disease status, and machine learning were combined to predict cytomegalovirus infection status. Using immunosequencing, the study profiled T cell repertoires from approximately 700 subjects and related those repertoires to cytomegalovirus serostatus. Donor age, sex, ethnicity and CMV serostatus were collected together with the repertoire data. Among the roughly 390 genotyped donors, around 81% belonged to the genetic ancestry cluster associated with self-reported Caucasian donors. A later analysis re-examined previously published TCR beta repertoires from more than 600 donors and added high-resolution HLA genotyping to investigate patterns of TCR occurrence. Besides the first cohort of 666 subjects, a separate validation cohort made up of around 120 different subjects was used. The study aimed to test whether signatures of past pathogen exposure could be identified by cataloging public T cell receptors. To decide whether each TCR beta V gene segment behaved as functional or pseudogenic, an earlier analysis of 587 of the donors relied on high-throughput TCR beta sequencing. The number of donors typed differed by locus, with roughly 620-640 for A, B, C, DRB1 and DQB1, approximately 500 for DQA1, over 600 for DPA1, and some 470 for DPB1. Rather than drawing on any new phenotypic data, the later analysis identified candidate immune exposures from TCR beta sequences and the way those sequences occurred across donors. A later genetic analysis used genome-wide SNP genotypes for about 55% of the 666 donors, treating that subset as a discovery cohort. Class I and class II HLA loci were covered by the typing at four-digit resolution. On average, roughly 240,000 unique TCR beta nucleotide sequences were sequenced per donor among 398 genotyped donors of the cohort, with roughly 18% of those sequences being non-productive.

The cohort was made up of 650 to 700 healthy bone marrow donors. All cohort members were sampled while nominally healthy, although unrecorded immune exposures were likely present. The donor tested CMV seropositive and was one of the 289 seropositive cohort members. A peripheral blood sample was provided by each donor, and peripheral blood mononuclear cells were used for TCR beta sequencing. Genomic DNA was extracted from the blood cell samples with the Qiagen DNeasy Blood Extraction Kit. What the work shows at the level of the full study, not this receptor alone: For the cohort, immune exposure information was limited to CMV serostatus. The study listed 150 to 200 TCR beta chains as associated with cytomegalovirus. A further reported finding was that TCR beta sequences accurately predicted the HLA-A and HLA-B alleles for most subjects in the first cohort. The authors suggested that the approach could potentially be generalized to other disease states and immunological phenotypes. When HLA alleles, especially DR and DQ, strongly co-occurred, TCR associations were difficult to assign to individual alleles. The sequencing pipeline was judged likely to have produced a cluster of highly shared sequence variants as a technical artifact. An earlier analysis of some 560 of the donors showed that most TCR beta V segments appeared in productive rearrangements either about 87% or about 30% of the time, which broadly matched IMGT annotations. A later analysis reported that several top co-occurrence clusters appeared linked to parvovirus B19, influenza, CMV and Epstein-Barr virus. The earlier analysis of some 560 of the donors excluded about 16 rarely observed V segments, including chromosome 9 orphons, because counts were too low. A later analysis associated 15,000 or so TCR beta sequences with specific HLA alleles at a false discovery rate of 0.05. Across donors, most TCR sequences were observed very rarely, whereas some public TCRs were present in many individuals. A later genetic analysis associated a missense DCLRE1C variant with V-gene and J-gene trimming of TCR beta chains, and an independent cohort replicated the association. The classifier was reported to diagnose cytomegalovirus status with high specificity and sensitivity in both the original cohort and the validation cohort. In vitro tests confirmed that a few of the cytomegalovirus-associated TCR beta chains recognize cytomegalovirus antigens. The cohort was sequenced for TCR beta chains only, and without alpha or paired-chain data the features that could be detected were limited. Roughly uniform sequencing depth across donors was assumed in presence/absence analyses, although this assumption may not hold. According to a later analysis, TCR association rates differed among HLA loci, with DRB1 alleles showing the most associated TCRs and HLA-C alleles showing the fewest. In a later genetic analysis, fewer N-insertions in productive TCRs were reported among donors in an Asian-associated ancestry cluster than the approximately 630-donor mean. In a later analysis, HLA-associated TCR beta chains showed more clonal expansion and lower generation probabilities than non-associated chains that were equally common. The 87-base-pair reads could not distinguish some IMGT-functional V segments, including TRBV6-2 and TRBV6-3, so those segments were excluded. Most CMV-associated TCR beta chains appeared to be HLA-restricted in a later analysis, and the HLA associations seemed to be driven largely by CMV exposure. Correlated functional status among segregating V segments might reflect linkage disequilibrium, but an unknown experimental factor could not be ruled out. HLA typing was unavailable for some donors at each locus, so association tests used only the typed subset.

The library was built by means of the immunoSEQ multiplex PCR assay. For the multiplex PCR, a mixture combining 60 forward primers for TCR Vbeta segments and 13 reverse primers for TCR Jbeta segments was used. A multiplex PCR assay on genomic DNA amplified the CDR3 region of rearranged TCR beta genes. The amplified TCR beta libraries were sequenced on the Illumina HiSeq System as 87-base-pair reads. As for how the authors treated the data: A later analysis tallied approximately 87 million unique TCR beta chains across the 700 or so repertoires, and some 10 million of those chains were shared by two or more donors. To remove PCR and sequencing errors, raw reads were error-corrected and collapsed into unique sequences using a nearest-neighbor algorithm that merged closely related sequences. Alignment of CDR3 sequences to IMGT reference sequences was used to assign V, D and J gene segments. For a sequence to be retained, at least a six-nucleotide match to both a V gene segment and a J gene segment was required. Rearrangements were called productive when the CDR3 lacked stop codons and stayed in frame with V and J; all others were non-productive. Following IMGT convention, CDR3 was defined as the stretch from the second conserved V-encoded cysteine up to the conserved J-encoded phenylalanine. The earlier analysis of some 580 of the donors excluded any sequence lacking an unambiguous match to a single V gene segment. In an earlier analysis of 587 of the donors, V segments were called functional above 56.7% productive rearrangements and were called segregating when the between-donor standard deviation exceeded 5%. To diagnose cytomegalovirus status from the catalog of TCR beta chain sequences, a statistical classification framework was built. A later analysis assigned V and J genes by comparing TCR nucleotide sequences with IMGT/GENE-DB human TR gene sequences. In a later analysis, CDR3 sequences and most-parsimonious VDJ recombination scenarios were assigned using the TCRdist pipeline. A later analysis defined each TCR beta chain by its CDR3 amino acid sequence plus V-gene family, and excluded reads lacking a unique V-gene family. As a way to deal with suspected cross-contamination and a sequencing artifact, a later analysis dropped more than 500 nucleotide sequences that were highly shared and had low generation probability. For each public chain, a later analysis derived a clonal expansion index from normalized ranks of inferred template counts within each repertoire. Generation probabilities in a later analysis came from a VDJ recombination model fitted to out-of-frame rearrangements, and those results were checked against IGoR. Hypergeometric tests were used in a later analysis to score TCR-TCR, TCR-HLA and TCR-CMV co-occurrence, with a repertoire-size bias correction applied to the TCR pairs. To estimate false discovery rates, a later analysis permuted the HLA or CMV assignments 20 times. In a later analysis, co-occurring TCRs were grouped using DBSCAN, with TCRdist sequence similarity added in when clustering inside HLA-allele-positive subsets. Co-occurrence clustering excluded repertoires with fewer than 30,000 or more than 120,000 public chains, plus five with anomalous nucleotide sharing. The clones in this table, taken by TCRdb from immuneACCESS, are in-frame only. Not every clone is retained; where verified, under half of the shortfall comes from an unresolved V gene, and the cause of the rest is unknown. That table supplies the V and J calls and clone size; D and trimming were determined from the DNA. The sample table lists 110,000 or so clones, approximately 79% of them with a count of one. The top ten clones comprise about 6.9% of the sample.

The CDR3 runs 16 residues from the cysteine to the phenylalanine. Only the CDR3 DNA stays, 48 bases, in frame from base 1. V is cut by 1 base and J by 1 base, and the space between the germline ends is 8 bases. The germline V gene supplies CDR1 MGHDK and CDR2 SYGVNS. Remarks on this clone: It lacks a known antigen. Per-base quality was not reported, and no clone a single base away is much larger than it.

Recombination connected TRBV25-1 to TRBJ2-6; the D gene cannot be named for sure. The sequenced sample consisted of PBMCs. The clonotype originates from a man aged 25-45 years in good health and CMV-seropositive. The CDR3 here reads CASSESKRSGANVLTF. The bases are TGTGCCAGCAGTGAATCCAAGAGATCTGGGGCCAACGTCCTGACTTTC.